The rows below give T cell receptor beta chains drawn from one sample of a study of T cell changes during pregnancy in multiple sclerosis. Here immunoSEQ multiplex PCR was the method, and the copy in TCRdb shows in-frame clones only, minus some. Altogether under 100,000 clones are present, under 95% being singletons, with the ten largest covering under 2%. Sample: peripheral blood, taken in the first trimester of pregnancy. Receptors were obtained from a female donor in good health, enrolled as a control in a pregnancy study. CDR3s include the opening cysteine and the closing phenylalanine or tryptophan. Fields, in order: D gene, J gene, V gene, CDR3 length, clone size, CDR3 DNA, CDR3 protein. The D gene is left open where the match is weak. Size is omitted from some rows. Given values are once, few, many or a class for expanded clones.

D: NA; J: TRBJ2-5; V: TRBV5-1; length: 18; size: NA; DNA: TGCGCCAGCAGCTTGGCCCTCCCTAGTGGCGGGGCCCAAGAGACCCAGTACTTC; CDR3: CASSLALPSGGAQETQYF
D: NA; J: TRBJ1-2; V: TRBV29-1; length: 15; size: NA; DNA: TGCAGCGTTGAAGAGGGGGGTCGGAGAAGCTATGGCTACACCTTC; CDR3: CSVEEGGRRSYGYTF
D: NA; J: TRBJ2-1; V: TRBV29-1; length: 13; size: once; DNA: TGCAGCGCTCCGGGACACCTATACAATGAGCAGTTCTTC; CDR3: CSAPGHLYNEQFF
D: TRBD1; J: TRBJ1-2; V: TRBV7-9; length: 16; size: NA; DNA: TGTGCCAGCAGCTTACCCAGCAGGGGGCTTAAGGATGGCTACACCTTC; CDR3: CASSLPSRGLKDGYTF
D: NA; J: TRBJ2-1; V: TRBV5-1; length: 13; size: NA; DNA: TGCGCCAGCAGAAAGGCGGGGCCGGTTGAGCAGTTCTTC; CDR3: CASRKAGPVEQFF
D: TRBD2; J: TRBJ2-1; V: TRBV6-5; length: 16; size: once; DNA: TGTGCCAGCAGTTACCCCGGACTAGCGGGACACAATGAGCAGTTCTTC; CDR3: CASSYPGLAGHNEQFF
D: TRBD1; J: TRBJ2-7; V: TRBV28; length: 16; size: NA; DNA: TGTGCCAGCAGTTTATTTGCAGGACAGGGAATCCACGAGCAGTACTTC; CDR3: CASSLFAGQGIHEQYF
D: TRBD1; J: TRBJ2-3; V: TRBV14; length: 17; size: few; DNA: TGTGCCAGCAGCCGCGAGAGGACAGGTGCTAGCACAGATACGCAGTATTTT; CDR3: CASSRERTGASTDTQYF
D: NA; J: TRBJ1-2; V: TRBV18; length: 13; size: few; DNA: TGTGCCAGCTACGGTACAACGACAGCTGGCTACACCTTC; CDR3: CASYGTTTAGYTF
D: NA; J: TRBJ2-7; V: TRBV7-2; length: 14; size: NA; DNA: TGTGCCAGCAGCTTAGCTGGCAGTTCCTACGAGCAGTACTTC; CDR3: CASSLAGSSYEQYF
D: NA; J: TRBJ1-4; V: TRBV6-6; length: 14; size: NA; DNA: TGTGCCAGCAGCCGATCAGGGGAGGGCGAAAAACTGTTTTTT; CDR3: CASSRSGEGEKLFF
D: TRBD1; J: TRBJ1-1; V: TRBV18; length: 15; size: NA; DNA: TGTGCCAGCTCACCGAGACAGGGTCTGGAAGCTGAAGCTTTCTTT; CDR3: CASSPRQGLEAEAFF
D: NA; J: TRBJ1-2; V: TRBV6-5; length: 13; size: NA; DNA: TGTGCCAGCAGTGAACAGGGTCACTATGGCTACACCTTC; CDR3: CASSEQGHYGYTF
D: NA; J: TRBJ1-2; V: TRBV4-1; length: 15; size: NA; DNA: TGCGCCAGCAGCCAAGATTGGGCCAACGTAAACGGCTACACCTTC; CDR3: CASSQDWANVNGYTF
D: NA; J: TRBJ1-5; V: TRBV6-1; length: 16; size: NA; DNA: TGTGCCAGCAGTGGTAAAGACAATACTGGCAATCAGCCCCAGCATTTT; CDR3: CASSGKDNTGNQPQHF
D: TRBD1; J: TRBJ2-7; V: TRBV5-4; length: 15; size: NA; DNA: TGTGCCAGCAGCCGGGGACAGCGAAGCTCCTACGAGCAGTACTTC; CDR3: CASSRGQRSSYEQYF
D: NA; J: TRBJ2-3; V: TRBV19; length: 11; size: NA; DNA: TGTGCCAGTAGTAGCGAGGATACGCAGTATTTT; CDR3: CASSSEDTQYF
D: NA; J: TRBJ1-3; V: TRBV6-5; length: 14; size: NA; DNA: TGTGCCAGCAGTCCCACTCGAGGGGGTGCCACCATATATTTT; CDR3: CASSPTRGGATIYF
D: TRBD2; J: TRBJ2-7; V: TRBV5-1; length: 15; size: NA; DNA: TGCGCCAGCAGCTTGGCCGGGACTAGCTCCTACGAGCAGTACTTC; CDR3: CASSLAGTSSYEQYF
D: TRBD2; J: TRBJ2-7; V: TRBV5-1; length: 14; size: NA; DNA: TGCGCCAGCAGCACCGGGACTAGCGGGGACGAGCAGTACTTC; CDR3: CASSTGTSGDEQYF
D: TRBD1; J: TRBJ1-2; V: TRBV4-3; length: 15; size: NA; DNA: TGCGCCAGCAGCCACCAGACAGGGGAAATCTATGGCTACACCTTC; CDR3: CASSHQTGEIYGYTF
D: TRBD2; J: TRBJ2-7; V: TRBV29-1; length: 13; size: NA; DNA: TGCAGCGTTGCCGGGACTAGCGATACCGAGCAGTACTTC; CDR3: CSVAGTSDTEQYF
D: NA; J: TRBJ1-5; V: TRBV7-9; length: 12; size: few; DNA: TGTGCCAGCAGCTCGGGAAATCAGCCCCAGCATTTT; CDR3: CASSSGNQPQHF
D: NA; J: TRBJ1-2; V: TRBV28; length: 15; size: NA; DNA: TGTGCCAGCAGCCCCCTTTCACTTATTAACTATGGCTACACCTTC; CDR3: CASSPLSLINYGYTF
D: NA; J: TRBJ1-2; V: TRBV7-2; length: 17; size: NA; DNA: TGTGCCAGCAGCAATCGACGTGAAGGCGCGGGCAACTATGGCTACACCTTC; CDR3: CASSNRREGAGNYGYTF
D: NA; J: TRBJ2-3; V: TRBV5-5; length: 15; size: NA; DNA: TGTGCCAGCAGCTTGGGGACAGTTCAGGGGATTACGCAGTATTTT; CDR3: CASSLGTVQGITQYF
D: TRBD1; J: TRBJ2-5; V: TRBV6-1; length: 14; size: NA; DNA: TGTGCCAGCAGTGCGACAGGGGTTCAAGAGACCCAGTACTTC; CDR3: CASSATGVQETQYF
D: NA; J: TRBJ2-7; V: TRBV14; length: 15; size: NA; DNA: TGTGCCAGCAGCCAACCCAACAGACCCCCCTACGAGCAGTACTTC; CDR3: CASSQPNRPPYEQYF
D: TRBD2; J: TRBJ2-1; V: TRBV6-4; length: 15; size: NA; DNA: TGTGCCAGCAGTGTGGATAGCGGGGGGAGGAGTGAGCAGTTCTTC; CDR3: CASSVDSGGRSEQFF
D: TRBD2; J: TRBJ2-3; V: TRBV7-3; length: 17; size: NA; DNA: TGTGCCAGCAGTCCTCAACTAGCGGGGGACCTTACAGATACGCAGTATTTT; CDR3: CASSPQLAGDLTDTQYF
D: NA; J: TRBJ2-1; V: TRBV7-2; length: 12; size: NA; DNA: TGTGCCAGCAGCTTGAGACTGCCCTCCCGGTTCTTC; CDR3: CASSLRLPSRFF
D: NA; J: TRBJ1-6; V: TRBV7-2; length: 18; size: NA; DNA: TGTGCCAGCAGCTCTCTAGCCCCCTTCCTCTCCTATAATTCACCCCTCCACTTT; CDR3: CASSSLAPFLSYNSPLHF
D: TRBD1; J: TRBJ1-2; V: TRBV10-3; length: 14; size: NA; DNA: TGTGCCATCAGTGGGGGACAGGGGGAGGATGGCTACACCTTC; CDR3: CAISGGQGEDGYTF
D: NA; J: TRBJ2-7; V: TRBV2; length: 13; size: NA; DNA: TGTGCCAGCAGTCAGGGGTATGCCTACGAGCAGTACTTC; CDR3: CASSQGYAYEQYF
D: NA; J: TRBJ1-1; V: TRBV5-5; length: 14; size: few; DNA: TGTGCCAGCAGCTTATCCGGGGGGTGGACTGAAGCTTTCTTT; CDR3: CASSLSGGWTEAFF
D: NA; J: TRBJ1-1; V: TRBV2; length: 13; size: NA; DNA: TGTGCCAGCGAGCACAGGTTGAACACTGAAGCTTTCTTT; CDR3: CASEHRLNTEAFF
D: TRBD1; J: TRBJ2-7; V: TRBV5-6; length: 14; size: once; DNA: TGTGCCAGCAGCCCCGGGACAGTCTCCTACGAGCAGTACTTC; CDR3: CASSPGTVSYEQYF
D: TRBD1; J: TRBJ1-1; V: TRBV5-4; length: 18; size: NA; DNA: TGTGCCAGCAGCAGCACCGGGACAGGGGCGGCCCGTAACACTGAAGCTTTCTTT; CDR3: CASSSTGTGAARNTEAFF
D: NA; J: TRBJ1-1; V: TRBV4-1; length: 16; size: once; DNA: TGCGCCAGCAGCCAAGATCCCAGGCCAATGAACACTGAAGCTTTCTTT; CDR3: CASSQDPRPMNTEAFF
D: TRBD2; J: TRBJ2-2; V: TRBV7-3; length: 14; size: NA; DNA: TGTGCCAGCCGGCGGGGGGGCCCCACCGGGGAGCTGTTTTTT; CDR3: CASRRGGPTGELFF
D: NA; J: TRBJ1-1; V: TRBV19; length: 14; size: NA; DNA: TGTGCCAGTTACGACGGGTCGCTGAACACTGAAGCTTTCTTT; CDR3: CASYDGSLNTEAFF